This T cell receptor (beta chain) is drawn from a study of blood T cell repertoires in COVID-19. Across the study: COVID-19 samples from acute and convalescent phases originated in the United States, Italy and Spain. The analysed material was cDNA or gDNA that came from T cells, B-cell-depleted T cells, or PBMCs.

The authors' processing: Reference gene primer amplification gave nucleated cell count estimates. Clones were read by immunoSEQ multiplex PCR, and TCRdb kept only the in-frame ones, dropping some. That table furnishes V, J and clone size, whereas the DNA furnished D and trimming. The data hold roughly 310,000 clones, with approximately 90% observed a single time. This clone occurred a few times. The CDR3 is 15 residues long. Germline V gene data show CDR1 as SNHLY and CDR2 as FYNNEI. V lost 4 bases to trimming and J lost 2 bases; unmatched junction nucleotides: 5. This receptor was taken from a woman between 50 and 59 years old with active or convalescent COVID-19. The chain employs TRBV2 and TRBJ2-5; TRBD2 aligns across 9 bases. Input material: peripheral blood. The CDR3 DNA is TGTGCCAGCAGTGGTAGGACTAGCGTGCAAGAGACCCAGTACTTC. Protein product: CASSGRTSVQETQYF. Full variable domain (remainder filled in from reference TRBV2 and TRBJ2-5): EPEVTQTPSHQVTQMGQEVILRCVPISNHLYFYWYRQILGQKVEFLVSFYNNEISEKSEIFDDQFSVERPDGSNFTLKIRSTKLEDSAMYFCASSGRTSVQETQYFGPGTRLLVL.